This entry lists 32 T cell receptor beta chains sequenced from one sample in a study of control samples from healthy donors and cancer patients (dated by TCRdb to 2020 to 2022). To prepare the library, the immunoSEQ multiplex PCR assay was applied. Sourced from immuneACCESS, this table was stored by TCRdb with only in-frame sequences that have V and J called. A share of the clones is absent; for the studies checked, an unresolved V gene accounts for under half, and the remainder has no known explanation. This sample gives about 410,000 clones in total; about nine tenths of them show up just once. Clones ranked in the top ten supply 6% to 7% of the sample. Material for sequencing was PBMCs. Every receptor here comes from a man aged 35 to 55 with head and neck cancer.

The V gene is TRBV7-8, the J gene TRBJ2-7, with D perhaps matching TRBD2 (6 bases). This CDR3 has 15 amino acids. Germline CDR1 and CDR2: SGHVS and FQNEAQ. Trimming stripped 2 bases from V and 2 bases from J, with 13 bases between. The CDR3 protein is CASSLRREGAYEQYF. As DNA, the CDR3 is TGTGCCAGCAGCTTACGGAGGGAAGGGGCCTACGAGCAGTACTTC.

This clone turned up a few times. Other DNA sequences in this specimen translate into the identical CDR3. The V and J genes are TRBV12-3 or TRBV12-4 and TRBJ1-1, with a possible D match to TRBD1 (6 bases). V dropped 7 bases and J dropped 5 bases, with 11 bases sitting between them. CDR3 size: 12 residues. The CDR3 nucleotides read TGTGCCAGCACCCCAGGGACAACTGAAGCTTTCTTT. Translation: CASTPGTTEAFF.

The chain has TRBV28 and TRBJ1-4; 10 bases fit TRBD1. Germline trimming cut 8 bases from V and 7 bases from J; bases unmatched to any gene: 13. Germline CDR1 MDHEN, CDR2 SYDVKM. The CDR3 runs to 16 residues. Written as DNA, the CDR3 is TGTGCCAGCGTTTTCCGACAGGGGGCGTCTAGTGAAAAACTGTTTTTT. Protein: CASVFRQGASSEKLFF.

The gene calls are TRBV28 and TRBJ1-5; D call uncertain. The length of the CDR3 is 14 residues. Between the trimmed V and J ends, which lost 3 bases and 1 base, there was a span of 7 bases. Germline CDR1 reads MDHEN; CDR2 reads SYDVKM. The CDR3 coding sequence is TGTGCCAGCAGTTTCTTACTAAGCAATCAGCCCCAGCATTTT. Translated, it gives CASSFLLSNQPQHF.

This chain uses TRBV29-1 with TRBJ2-7; TRBD1 matches 9 bases. V trimming: 6 bases; J trimming: 0 bases; junction bases outside the gene matches: 6. The CDR3 totals 14 residues. CDR1 is SQVTM and CDR2 is ANQGSEA in the germline V gene. The CDR3 region has the DNA TGCAGCGTGGGGGGACAGGGTAGCTCCTACGAGCAGTACTTC. It codes for CSVGGQGSSYEQYF.

The chain couples TRBV7-2 to TRBJ2-3, with D hard to call. The germline V gene encodes CDR1 SGHTA and CDR2 FQGNSA. The CDR3 spans 15 residues. Trimming took 1 base from V and 6 from J, leaving 14 bases between them. The CDR3 nucleotides read TGTGCCAGCAGCTTAGACCCAGACCTCGGGGATACGCAGTATTTT. As protein: CASSLDPDLGDTQYF. Variable domain in full (rest from reference TRBV7-2 and TRBJ2-3): GAGVSQSPSNKVTEKGKDVELRCDPISGHTALYWYRQSLGQGLEFLIYFQGNSAPDKSGLPSDRFSAERTGGSVSTLTIQRTQQEDSAVYLCASSLDPDLGDTQYFGPGTRLTVL.

In its sample, this clone was seen a few times. J is TRBJ1-5 and V is TRBV7-9; no reliable D call. This CDR3 has 16 residues. The germline V gene encodes CDR1 SEHNR and CDR2 FQNEAQ (reference sequence). V lost 0 bases and J lost 6, with 15 bases in between. DNA for the CDR3: TGTGCCAGCAGCTTAGCGGGTTCTGTAAATACTCAGCCCCAGCATTTT. Its translation is CASSLAGSVNTQPQHF.

CDR3 bases: TGTGCCAGCAGCTGGGAAGGGAGGAGCAATCAGCCCCAGCATTTT. Its translation is CASSWEGRSNQPQHF. V and J are TRBV5-8 and TRBJ1-5; no clear D gene. There are 15 residues in the CDR3. Germline CDR1 reads SGHTS; CDR2 reads YDEGEE. Between the trimmed V and J ends, which lost 3 bases and 1 base, there was a span of 11 bases.

This rearrangement joins TRBV5-1 to TRBJ2-5; 11 bases agree with TRBD2. CDR3 length: 16 amino acids. V lost 5 bases and J lost 1; bases outside the gene matches: 7. Germline loops: CDR1 SGHRS, CDR2 YFSETQ. The CDR3 bases are TGCGCCAGCAGTCCGGGACTAGCGGACTTCCAAGAGACCCAGTACTTC. This gives the protein CASSPGLADFQETQYF.

The J gene is TRBJ2-1, the V gene TRBV28; D might be TRBD1 (6 bases). The length of the CDR3 is 14 residues. Germline V CDR1 and CDR2: MDHEN, SYDVKM. Trimming stripped 2 bases from V and 11 bases from J, with 16 bases between. The CDR3 DNA sequence: TGTGCCAGCAGTTTAAATTTCTCAGGGGACAAGCAGTTCTTC. This translates into CASSLNFSGDKQFF.

This chain joins TRBV5-5 and TRBJ2-7; TRBD1 matches 9 bases. J was trimmed by 2 bases and V by 3 bases; bases with no gene match: 6. Germline CDR1 SGHKS, CDR2 YYEKEE (reference sequence). The CDR3 is 15 residues long. This chain's CDR3 is CASSSSRDRAYEQYF. CDR3 sequence (DNA): TGTGCCAGCAGCTCCAGCCGGGACAGGGCCTACGAGCAGTACTTC.

V and J are TRBV28 and TRBJ1-3; TRBD1 might be the D (5 bases). CDR1 MDHEN and CDR2 SYDVKM come from the germline V gene. V lost 7 bases and J lost 0, with 16 bases in between. The CDR3 is made up of 16 amino acids. CDR3 in amino acids: CASKGTGGISGNTIYF. Here the CDR3 DNA reads TGTGCCAGCAAAGGGACGGGAGGTATCTCTGGAAACACCATATATTTT.

The chain has TRBV4-1 and TRBJ2-7, with 9 bases identical to TRBD1. V lost 4 bases to trimming and J lost 5 bases; unmatched junction nucleotides: 6. Germline V gives CDR1 MGHRA, CDR2 YSYEKL. This CDR3 comprises 14 residues. CDR3 nucleotides: TGCGCCAGCAGCCGAACAGGGGGCATAAACGAGCAGTACTTC. Encoded protein: CASSRTGGINEQYF.

The rearrangement uses TRBV5-1 and TRBJ2-7, with 8 positions matching TRBD1. J lost 6 bases, V lost 0 bases, and 2 bases had no gene match. The CDR3 spans 13 residues. In germline, CDR1 is SGHRS, CDR2 YFSETQ. The CDR3 protein is CASSLATGVEQYF. The CDR3 DNA reads TGCGCCAGCAGCTTGGCGACAGGGGTCGAGCAGTACTTC.

CDR3 loop: CASTITGPFTEAFF. The CDR3, as DNA: TGTGCCAGCACCATCACAGGACCTTTCACTGAAGCTTTCTTT. The chain has TRBV28 and TRBJ1-1; D is perhaps TRBD1 (5 bases). This CDR3 is 14 amino acids long. Germline V gives CDR1 MDHEN, CDR2 SYDVKM. V was cut by 7 bases and J by 4 bases, with 16 bases left in between.

This clone was detected once. The chain is built from TRBV6-8 and TRBJ2-1; TRBD2 agrees at 9 bases. CDR1 and CDR2 from the germline V gene are MNHGY and SAAAGT. J lost 4 bases, V lost 8 bases, and 9 bases had no gene match. The CDR3 is made up of 15 amino acids. The CDR3 reads CASGMGLAGYNEQFF. CDR3 nucleotides: TGTGCCAGCGGAATGGGACTAGCAGGTTACAATGAGCAGTTCTTC.

This chain uses TRBV27 with TRBJ1-1; maybe TRBD1 (5 bases). With 4 bases removed from V and 8 bases from J, the gap between germline ends came to 8 bases. Germline CDR1 MNHEY, CDR2 SMNVEV (reference sequence). This CDR3 is 11 amino acids long. The CDR3 nucleotides read TGTGCCAGCAGTTATGGGGGAGAAGCTTTCTTT. This gives the protein CASSYGGEAFF.

Remarks on this clone: A junction boundary mismatches the germline segment, possibly from a read error. J is TRBJ2-1 and V is TRBV29-1; unclear D gene. In germline, CDR1 is SQVTM, CDR2 ANQGSEA. The CDR3 covers 14 residues. CDR3 residues: CSAEESLSYNEQFF. The CDR3 DNA follows: TGCAGCGCTGAAGAGTCCCTCTCCTACAATGAGCAGTTCTTC.

This clone was seen a few times. The genes are TRBV7-2 and TRBJ2-2; a weak D match, TRBD2 (7 bases). V shed 10 bases and J shed 1 base, with 13 bases lying between them. The CDR3 has 14 amino acids. Germline CDR1 and CDR2: SGHTA and FQGNSA. CDR3 protein: CANRGAGNTGELFF. In DNA form, the CDR3 reads TGTGCCAATCGGGGGGCCGGGAACACCGGGGAGCTGTTTTTT.

The table lists this clone with a few counts. CDR3 amino acids: CASSELRDQPQHF. The CDR3 nucleotides are TGTGCCAGCAGTGAACTCAGGGATCAGCCCCAGCATTTT. The chain has TRBV2 and TRBJ1-5, with D maybe TRBD1 (5 bases). Germline V gives CDR1 SNHLY, CDR2 FYNNEI. This CDR3 comprises 13 residues. V gave up 2 bases and J gave up 5 bases, with 7 bases separating them. The full variable domain, completed using reference TRBV2 and TRBJ1-5, is EPEVTQTPSHQVTQMGQEVILRCVPISNHLYFYWYRQILGQKVEFLVSFYNNEISEKSEIFDDQFSVERPDGSNFTLKIRSTKLEDSAMYFCASSELRDQPQHFGDGTRLSIL.

The V and J genes are TRBV2 and TRBJ1-6; D gene ambiguous. The CDR3 has 13 residues. Trimming stripped 2 bases from V and 10 bases from J, with 9 bases between. Germline values: CDR1 SNHLY, CDR2 FYNNEI. The CDR3 loop reads CASSEWGGSPLHF. Here the CDR3 DNA reads TGTGCCAGCAGTGAATGGGGAGGATCACCCCTCCACTTT.

The genes are TRBV6-6 and TRBJ1-6; no clear D gene. V lost 2 bases and J lost 10, with 18 bases in between. Germline CDR1 MNHNY, CDR2 SVGAGI (reference sequence). The CDR3 covers 16 residues. The CDR3 DNA sequence: TGTGCCAGCAGTTACCGCCTGGGAGGATCGGGGTCACCCCTCCACTTT. Translation gives CASSYRLGGSGSPLHF.

This chain links TRBV5-1 with TRBJ2-2; 9 positions agree with TRBD1. V shed 4 bases and J 4 bases; nucleotides not matched to a gene: 8. CDR1 SGHRS and CDR2 YFSETQ come from the germline V gene. The CDR3 has 16 amino acids. CDR3 bases: TGCGCCAGCAGCAAAGTACAGGGGGCGGGCACCGGGGAGCTGTTTTTT. Amino acid sequence: CASSKVQGAGTGELFF.

This rearrangement joins TRBV18 to TRBJ1-5; the D gene is possibly TRBD1 (5 bases). Germline V gives CDR1 KGHSH, CDR2 LQKENI. The V gene lost 5 bases and the J gene lost 6 bases, with 17 bases spanning the gap. The CDR3 runs to 15 residues. CDR3 residues: CASSGIDGGSQPQHF. As DNA, the CDR3 is TGTGCCAGCTCAGGGATAGACGGGGGGAGTCAGCCCCAGCATTTT.

This clone has a single count. V gene TRBV6-6 combines with J gene TRBJ2-1; D uncertain. The germline CDR1 and CDR2 sequences are MNHNY and SVGAGI (reference sequence). Trimming took off 4 bases at V and 0 bases at J, with 13 bases between the two ends. The length of the CDR3 is 16 residues. In DNA, the CDR3 is TGTGCCAGCAGTTCCGAGACTGTAAGCTCCTACAATGAGCAGTTCTTC. Protein product: CASSSETVSSYNEQFF.

The chain employs TRBV5-4 and TRBJ2-3, with unresolved D. This CDR3 is built from 12 residues. The germline gives CDR1 SGHNT, CDR2 YYREEE (reference sequence). The V end lost 0 bases, the J end lost 7 bases, and 6 bases lay between the germline ends. The CDR3 reads CASSLEANTQYF. In DNA form, the CDR3 reads TGTGCCAGCAGCTTGGAGGCAAATACGCAGTATTTT.

This clone came up once. V is TRBV5-6 and J is TRBJ1-5; TRBD1 aligns across 7 bases. Germline-derived CDR1 and CDR2 are SGHDT and YYEEEE. Trimming cost V 3 bases and J 4 bases; bases outside gene matches: 4. The CDR3 extends over 14 amino acids. As DNA, the CDR3 is TGTGCCAGCAGCTCCAGGGACAGAAATCAGCCCCAGCATTTT. Residues: CASSSRDRNQPQHF.

In DNA, the CDR3 is TGTGCCAGCAGACTTTCCGGGACAGGTATTTCGAACACCGGGGAGCTGTTTTTT. Its translation is CASRLSGTGISNTGELFF. The chain recombines TRBV11-2 with TRBJ2-2; 8 bases are shared with TRBD1. This CDR3 is built from 18 residues. Germline assignment: CDR1 SGHAT and CDR2 FQNNGV. The V segment lost 6 bases and the J segment 0 bases; nucleotides outside the gene matches: 12.

The chain couples TRBV6-6 to TRBJ2-1, with D perhaps assigned TRBD1 or TRBD2 (5 bases each). The CDR3 runs to 14 residues. V was trimmed by 6 bases and J by 8 bases, leaving 17 bases between them. Germline CDR1 and CDR2: MNHNY and SVGAGI (reference sequence). The CDR3 DNA follows: TGTGCCAGCAGACCCCCCTCTGGGGGATATGAGCAGTTCTTC. Its protein is CASRPPSGGYEQFF.

This CDR3 reads CAISEPAEFTSVGYNEQFF. CDR3 DNA sequence: TGTGCCATCAGTGAGCCTGCCGAATTTACTAGCGTCGGTTACAATGAGCAGTTCTTC. The rearrangement joins TRBV10-3 to TRBJ2-1, with 7 bases that match TRBD2. The CDR3 is 19 residues long. V gave up 2 bases and J gave up 4 bases; unmatched junction bases: 17. Germline assignment: CDR1 ENHRY and CDR2 SYGVKD.

The V call is TRBV4-1, the J call TRBJ2-1; 7 nucleotides align to TRBD2. The CDR3 totals 17 residues. Germline trimming cut 1 base from V and 0 bases from J; bases unmatched to any gene: 6. CDR1 and CDR2 (germline): MGHRA, YSYEKL. The DNA of the CDR3 is TGCGCCAGCAGCCAAGTTCAAGCGGGAAGCTCCTACAATGAGCAGTTCTTC. As protein: CASSQVQAGSSYNEQFF.

The chain uses TRBV4-2 and TRBJ1-5, with D maybe TRBD1 (6 bases). CDR1 and CDR2 from the germline V gene are LGHNA and YNFKEQ. V gave up 1 base and J gave up 6 bases, with 7 bases separating them. CDR3 length: 13 amino acids. Here the CDR3 reads CASSQGGGQPQHF. As DNA, the CDR3 is TGTGCCAGCAGCCAAGGAGGGGGTCAGCCCCAGCATTTT.